This T cell receptor beta chain was retrieved from a study of cytomegalovirus exposure and HLA in healthy donors. As concerns this clone: Its cognate antigen is unknown.

Points from the study as a whole: A later analysis reported that several of the most significant clusters appeared to be linked to common viral pathogens, among them Epstein-Barr virus. The investigators catalogued 160 or so TCR beta chains as cytomegalovirus-associated. As a later analysis revealed, the rate of TCR association differed by HLA locus, with DRB1 most and HLA-C fewest. Being productive about 90% or about 30% of the time was typical of most TCR beta V segments in an earlier analysis.

PCR was performed using 60 Vbeta and 13 Jbeta primers. Assay: immunoSEQ multiplex PCR; the TCRdb copy retains only in-frame clones and omits some. The profile shows over 70,000 clones, about 70% of them singletons. The CDR3 has 17 residues. CDR1 SGHVS and CDR2 FQNEAQ come from the germline V gene. Losses at the gene ends were 2 bases for V and 0 bases for J; bases not matched to a gene: 7. This TCR derives from a man in his forties in good health and CMV-seropositive. The V call is TRBV7-8, the J call TRBJ2-4, with 7 bases identical to TRBD1. The sample comprised PBMCs. The DNA of the CDR3 is TGTGCCAGCAGCTTAAAAGGGGGCTTCCTAGCCAAAAACATTCAGTACTTC. Translation gives CASSLKGGFLAKNIQYF.